The clone carrying this T cell receptor (beta chain) showed up just a few times. What it binds is not known. The CDR3 consists of 12 residues. CDR1 is MNHEY, CDR2 SVGAGI, per germline. V lost 5 bases, J lost 0 bases, and 2 bases lay in between. The method was immunoSEQ multiplex PCR; TCRdb's version includes in-frame clones alone and lacks a portion of them. Among about 170,000 clones listed, over 85% were seen once. This specimen belongs to a study of T cell responses to AZD1222 COVID-19 vaccine. Findings of the study overall: Reports say nearly half of spike-specific TCRs go after unmutated variant regions. Spike-specific TCR breadth and depth both grew after two AZD1222 doses. The donors showed a predominance of white British ancestry and of females, with possible underestimation of clonal diversity. Spike was spanned by vaccine-associated CD4 TCRs, with dominance at 160-218 and 743-854.

This chain connects TRBV6-5 to TRBJ1-5; D call uncertain. The TCR comes from an adult in good health. The specimen comprised peripheral blood, sampled on day 0 of AZD1222 vaccination. The CDR3 DNA sequence: TGTGCCAGCAGTCATAGCAATCAGCCCCAGCATTTT. The encoded protein is CASSHSNQPQHF.